This entry is about one T cell receptor beta chain. The antigen is not known. The CDR3 covers 17 residues. CDR1 SEHNR and CDR2 FQNEAQ come from the germline V gene (reference sequence). V shed 1 base and J shed 0 bases, with 15 bases lying between them. The data were obtained in a study of shared clonotypes between healthy human individuals. Study summary: Contributing individuals were two females and a few males aged 18 to 49. Study observations and caveats: For naive CD4 cells, 4.5% to 6.5% of clonotypes were shared across a few donors.

Using immunoSEQ multiplex PCR, the repertoire was profiled, and TCRdb retains in-frame clones only, with some absent. Among nearly 1 million clones, 76% were seen once, and the ten largest hold around 1.5%. J is TRBJ1-2 and V is TRBV7-9; the D gene is possibly TRBD1 (6 bases). The sequence derives from a man in his late teens or twenties in good health. Sequenced sample: memory CD4+ T cells sorted from blood. Described subset: CD45RA-negative fraction. The CDR3 bases are TGTGCCAGCAGCTTAGGATCCGGCAGGGGCACTAACTATGGCTACACCTTC. Translation gives CASSLGSGRGTNYGYTF. Using reference TRBV7-9 and TRBJ1-2 for the parts outside the CDR3, the full variable domain is DTGVSQNPRHKITKRGQNVTFRCDPISEHNRLYWYRQTLGQGPEFLTYFQNEAQLEKSRLLSDRFSAERPKGSFSTLEIQRTEQGDSAMYLCASSLGSGRGTNYGYTFGSGTRLTVV.